This T cell receptor beta chain was identified during a study of control samples from healthy donors and cancer patients. Sequencing was performed with immunoSEQ multiplex PCR; in TCRdb, only in-frame clones are kept and a portion is missing. The sample consists of around 110,000 clones, 93% of them appearing once. This CDR3 comprises 14 residues. Germline V gene data show CDR1 as SGHTS and CDR2 as YDEGEE. The V and J ends lost 4 bases and 2 bases respectively, with 12 bases between them. The sequence was obtained from a man aged 30 to 45 in good health. The genes are TRBV5-8 and TRBJ1-2; D unresolved. The sequenced sample was blood. The CDR3: CASSLPQANYGYTF. DNA of the CDR3: TGTGCCAGCAGCCTGCCCCAGGCAAACTATGGCTACACCTTC. Together with reference TRBV5-8 and TRBJ1-2, the CDR3 gives the full variable domain: EAGVTQSPTHLIKTRGQQATLRCSPISGHTSVYWYQQALGLGLQFLLWYDEGEERNRGNFPPRFSGRQFPNYSSELNVNALELEDSALYLCASSLPQANYGYTFGSGTRLTVV.